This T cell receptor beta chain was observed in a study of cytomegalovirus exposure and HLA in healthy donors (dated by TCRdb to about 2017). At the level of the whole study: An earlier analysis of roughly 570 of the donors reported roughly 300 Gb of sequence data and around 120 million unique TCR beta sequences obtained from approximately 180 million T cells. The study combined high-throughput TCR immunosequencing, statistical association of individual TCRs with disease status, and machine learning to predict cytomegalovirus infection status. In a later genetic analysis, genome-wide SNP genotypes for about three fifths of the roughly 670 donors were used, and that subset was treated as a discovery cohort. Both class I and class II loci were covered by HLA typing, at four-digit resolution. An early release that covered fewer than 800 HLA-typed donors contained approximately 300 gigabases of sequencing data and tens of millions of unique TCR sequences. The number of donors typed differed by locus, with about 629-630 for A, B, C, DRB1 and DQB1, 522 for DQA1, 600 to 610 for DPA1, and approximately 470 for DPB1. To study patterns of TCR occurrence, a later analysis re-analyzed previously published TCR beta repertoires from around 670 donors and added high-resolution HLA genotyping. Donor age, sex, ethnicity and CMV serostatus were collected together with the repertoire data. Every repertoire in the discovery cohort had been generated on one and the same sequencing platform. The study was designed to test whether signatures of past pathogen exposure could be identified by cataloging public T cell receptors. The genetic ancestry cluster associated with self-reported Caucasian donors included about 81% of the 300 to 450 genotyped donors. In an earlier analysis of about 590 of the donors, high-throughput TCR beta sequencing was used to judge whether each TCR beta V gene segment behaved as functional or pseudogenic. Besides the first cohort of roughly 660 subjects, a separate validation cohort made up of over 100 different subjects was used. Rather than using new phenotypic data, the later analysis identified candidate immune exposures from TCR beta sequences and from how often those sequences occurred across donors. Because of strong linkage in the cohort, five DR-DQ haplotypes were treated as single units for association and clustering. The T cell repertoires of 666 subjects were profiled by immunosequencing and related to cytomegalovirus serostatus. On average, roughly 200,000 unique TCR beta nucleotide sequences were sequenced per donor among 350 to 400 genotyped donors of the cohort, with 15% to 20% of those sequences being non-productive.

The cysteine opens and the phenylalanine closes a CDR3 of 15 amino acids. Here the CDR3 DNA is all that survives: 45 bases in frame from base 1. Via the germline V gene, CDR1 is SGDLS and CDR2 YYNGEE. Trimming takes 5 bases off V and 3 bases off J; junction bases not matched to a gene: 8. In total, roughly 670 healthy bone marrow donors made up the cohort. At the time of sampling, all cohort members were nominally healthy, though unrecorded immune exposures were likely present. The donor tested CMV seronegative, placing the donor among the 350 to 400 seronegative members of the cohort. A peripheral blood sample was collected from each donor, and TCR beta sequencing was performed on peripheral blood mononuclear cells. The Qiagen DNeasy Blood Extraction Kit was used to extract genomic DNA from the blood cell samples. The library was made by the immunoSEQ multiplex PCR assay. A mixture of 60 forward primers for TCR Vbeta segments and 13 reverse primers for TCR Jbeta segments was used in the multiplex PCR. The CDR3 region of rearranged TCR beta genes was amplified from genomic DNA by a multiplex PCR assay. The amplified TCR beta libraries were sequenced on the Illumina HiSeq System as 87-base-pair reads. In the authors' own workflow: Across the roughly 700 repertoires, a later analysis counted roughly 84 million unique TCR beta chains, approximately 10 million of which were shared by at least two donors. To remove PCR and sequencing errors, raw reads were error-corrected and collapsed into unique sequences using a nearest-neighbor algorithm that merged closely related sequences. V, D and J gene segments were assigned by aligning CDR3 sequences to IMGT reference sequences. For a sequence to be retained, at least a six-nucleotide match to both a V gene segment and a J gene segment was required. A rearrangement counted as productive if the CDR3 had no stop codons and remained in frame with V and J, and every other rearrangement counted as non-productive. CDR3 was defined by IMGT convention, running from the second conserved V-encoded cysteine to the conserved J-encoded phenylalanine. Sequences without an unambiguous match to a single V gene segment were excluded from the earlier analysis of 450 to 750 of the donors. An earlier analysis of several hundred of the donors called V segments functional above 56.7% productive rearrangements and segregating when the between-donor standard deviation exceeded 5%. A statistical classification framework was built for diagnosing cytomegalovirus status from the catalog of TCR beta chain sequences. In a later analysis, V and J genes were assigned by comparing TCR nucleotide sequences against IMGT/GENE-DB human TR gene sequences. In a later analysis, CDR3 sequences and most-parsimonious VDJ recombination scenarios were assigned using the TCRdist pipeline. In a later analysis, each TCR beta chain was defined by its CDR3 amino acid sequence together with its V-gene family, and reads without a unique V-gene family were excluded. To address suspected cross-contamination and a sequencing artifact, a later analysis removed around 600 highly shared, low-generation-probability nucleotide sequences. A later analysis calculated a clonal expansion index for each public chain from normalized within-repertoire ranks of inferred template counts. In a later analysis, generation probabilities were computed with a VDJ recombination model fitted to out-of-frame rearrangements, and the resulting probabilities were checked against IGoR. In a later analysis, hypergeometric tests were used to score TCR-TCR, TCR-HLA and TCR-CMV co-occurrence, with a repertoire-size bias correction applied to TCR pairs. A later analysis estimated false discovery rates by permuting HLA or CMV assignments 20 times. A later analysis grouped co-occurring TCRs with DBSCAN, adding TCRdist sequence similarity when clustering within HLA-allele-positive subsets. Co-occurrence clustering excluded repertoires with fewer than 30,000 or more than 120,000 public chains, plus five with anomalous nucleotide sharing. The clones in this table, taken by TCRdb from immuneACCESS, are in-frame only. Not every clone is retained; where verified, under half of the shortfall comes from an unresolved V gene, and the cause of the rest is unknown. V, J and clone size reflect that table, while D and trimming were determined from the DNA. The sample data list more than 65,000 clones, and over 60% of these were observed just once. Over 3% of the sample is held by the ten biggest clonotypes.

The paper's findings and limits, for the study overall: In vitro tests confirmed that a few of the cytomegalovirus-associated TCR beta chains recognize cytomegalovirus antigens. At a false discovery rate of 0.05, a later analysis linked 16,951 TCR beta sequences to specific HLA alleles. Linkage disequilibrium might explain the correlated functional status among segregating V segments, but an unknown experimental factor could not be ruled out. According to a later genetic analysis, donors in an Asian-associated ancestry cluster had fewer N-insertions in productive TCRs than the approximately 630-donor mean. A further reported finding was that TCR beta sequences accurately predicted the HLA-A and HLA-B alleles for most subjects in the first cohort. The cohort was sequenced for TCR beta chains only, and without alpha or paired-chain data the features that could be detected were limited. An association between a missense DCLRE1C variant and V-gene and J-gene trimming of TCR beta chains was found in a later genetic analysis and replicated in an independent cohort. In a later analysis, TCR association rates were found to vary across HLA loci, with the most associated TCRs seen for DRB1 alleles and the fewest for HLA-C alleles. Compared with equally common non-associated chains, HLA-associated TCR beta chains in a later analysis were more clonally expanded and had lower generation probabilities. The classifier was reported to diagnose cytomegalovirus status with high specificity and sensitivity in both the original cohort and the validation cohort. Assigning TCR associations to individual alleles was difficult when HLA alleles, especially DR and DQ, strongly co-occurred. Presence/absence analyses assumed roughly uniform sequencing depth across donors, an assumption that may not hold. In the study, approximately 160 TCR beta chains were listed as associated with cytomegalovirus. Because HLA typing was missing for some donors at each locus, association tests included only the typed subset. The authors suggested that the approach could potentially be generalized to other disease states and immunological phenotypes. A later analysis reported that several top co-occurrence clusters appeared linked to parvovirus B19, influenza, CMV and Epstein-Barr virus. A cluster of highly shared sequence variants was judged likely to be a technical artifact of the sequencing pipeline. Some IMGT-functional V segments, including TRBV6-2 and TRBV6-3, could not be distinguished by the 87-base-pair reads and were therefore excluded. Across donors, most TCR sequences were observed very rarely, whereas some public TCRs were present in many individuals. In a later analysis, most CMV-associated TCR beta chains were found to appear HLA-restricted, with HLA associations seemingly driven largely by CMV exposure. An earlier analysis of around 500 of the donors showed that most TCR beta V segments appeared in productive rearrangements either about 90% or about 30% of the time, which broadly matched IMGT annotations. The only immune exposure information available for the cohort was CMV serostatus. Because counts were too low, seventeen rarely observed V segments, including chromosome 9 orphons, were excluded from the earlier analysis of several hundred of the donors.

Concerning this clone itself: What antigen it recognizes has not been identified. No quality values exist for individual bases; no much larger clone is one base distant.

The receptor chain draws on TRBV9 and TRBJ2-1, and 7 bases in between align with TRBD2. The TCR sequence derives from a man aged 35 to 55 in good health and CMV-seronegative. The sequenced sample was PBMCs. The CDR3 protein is CASRGTGTNYNEQFF. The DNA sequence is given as TGTGCCAGCAGGGGAACCGGGACTAACTACAATGAGCAGTTCTTC.